What follows is one T cell receptor beta chain and its context. No antigen is known for it. This sample was taken from a study of PD-1 blockade in mismatch repair-deficient tumors. CDR1 and CDR2 from the germline V gene are PRHDT and FYEKMQ (reference sequence). V shed 6 bases and J shed 2 bases, with 11 bases lying between them. The CDR3 covers 14 residues. Study results and limitations: After pembrolizumab, tumor-resident clones rose rapidly, then generally contracted before radiologic responses.

Method: immunoSEQ multiplex PCR; TCRdb's copy keeps in-frame clones and lacks some. The sample lists some 130,000 clones; around nine tenths were seen once. The sequence derives from an adult with mismatch repair-deficient cancer. The rearrangement links TRBV13 to TRBJ1-5, with D unclear. Specimen: peripheral blood, collected almost 74 weeks after starting pembrolizumab. CDR3 in amino acids: CASSSGRGNQPQHF. In DNA, the CDR3 is TGTGCCAGCAGTTCCGGACGGGGCAATCAGCCCCAGCATTTT.